The T cell receptor beta chain under discussion was sequenced for a study of blood T cells in healthy people across ages. This CDR3 has 14 residues. Unmatched junction bases numbered 8, after V lost 4 bases and J lost 7 bases. Germline V lookup: CDR1 MNHEY, CDR2 SMNVEV (reference sequence). A second PCR of 7 to 11 cycles used a sample-barcoded 5' primer and a J-beta primer mix. TCRdb used MiXCR to reprocess the 5' RACE reads, holding one entry per CDR3 protein. In the table there are about 1.6 million distinct CDR3 sequences, 30% to 35% of which are singletons. No fewer than 5.5 micrograms of total RNA were isolated from every sample.

V is TRBV27 and J is TRBJ2-7; TRBD1 aligns across 9 bases. The sequence was obtained from a woman between 25 and 40 years old in good health. Sequencing was done on a sample of blood. The DNA of the CDR3 is TGTGCCAGCAGTTCCGGGACAGGGTATCTGGAGCAGTACTTC. It specifies CASSSGTGYLEQYF.